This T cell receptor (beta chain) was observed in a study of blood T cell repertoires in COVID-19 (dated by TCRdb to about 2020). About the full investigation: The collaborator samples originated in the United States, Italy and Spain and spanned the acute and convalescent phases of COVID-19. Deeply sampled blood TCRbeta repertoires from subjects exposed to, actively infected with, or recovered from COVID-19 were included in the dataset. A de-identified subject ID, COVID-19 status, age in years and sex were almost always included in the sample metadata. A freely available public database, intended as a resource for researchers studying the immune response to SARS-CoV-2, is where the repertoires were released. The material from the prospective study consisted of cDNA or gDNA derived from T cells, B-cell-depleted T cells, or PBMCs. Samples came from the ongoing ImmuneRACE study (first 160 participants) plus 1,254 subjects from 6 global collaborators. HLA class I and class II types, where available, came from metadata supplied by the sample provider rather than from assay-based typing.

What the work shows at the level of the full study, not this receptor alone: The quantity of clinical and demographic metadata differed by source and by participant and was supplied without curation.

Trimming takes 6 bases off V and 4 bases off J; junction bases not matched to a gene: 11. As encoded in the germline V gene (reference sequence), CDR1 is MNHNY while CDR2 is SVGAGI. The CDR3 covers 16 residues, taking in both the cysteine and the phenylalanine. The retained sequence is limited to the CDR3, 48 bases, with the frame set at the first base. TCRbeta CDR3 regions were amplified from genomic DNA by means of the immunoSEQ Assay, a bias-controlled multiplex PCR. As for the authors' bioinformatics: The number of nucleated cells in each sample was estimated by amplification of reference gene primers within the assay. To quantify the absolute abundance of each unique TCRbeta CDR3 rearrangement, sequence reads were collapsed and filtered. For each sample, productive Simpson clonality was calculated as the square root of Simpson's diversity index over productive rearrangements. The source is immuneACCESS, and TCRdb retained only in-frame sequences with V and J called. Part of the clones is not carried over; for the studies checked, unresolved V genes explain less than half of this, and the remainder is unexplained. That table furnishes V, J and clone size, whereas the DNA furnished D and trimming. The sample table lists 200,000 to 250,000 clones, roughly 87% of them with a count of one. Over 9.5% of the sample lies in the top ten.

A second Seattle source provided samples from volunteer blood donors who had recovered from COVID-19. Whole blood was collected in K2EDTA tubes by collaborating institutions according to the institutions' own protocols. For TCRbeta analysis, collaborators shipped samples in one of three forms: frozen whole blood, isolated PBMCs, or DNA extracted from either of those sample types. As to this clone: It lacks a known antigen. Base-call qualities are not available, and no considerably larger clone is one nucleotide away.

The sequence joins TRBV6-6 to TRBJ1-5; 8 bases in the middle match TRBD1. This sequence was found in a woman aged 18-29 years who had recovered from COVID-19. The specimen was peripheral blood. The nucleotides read TGTGCCAGCAGACACCCGACAGGGGTGGGGAATCAGCCCCAGCATTTT. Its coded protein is CASRHPTGVGNQPQHF.